The 4 T cell receptor beta chains below come from one sample, sequenced in a study of T-cell reconstitution after alpha-beta-depleted transplantation in children. This sample's TCRbeta library carried unique molecular identifier barcodes. TCRdb re-analysed the PCR reads in MiXCR, keeping a single row per CDR3 protein. The table includes about 350,000 distinct CDR3 sequences, around 15% detected once. The specimen comprised PBMCs, mostly from graft donor cells, sampled 360 days after TCRalphabeta/CD19-depleted stem cell transplant. All receptors derive from a male patient aged 2 to 9 who had a stem cell transplant for acute lymphoblastic leukemia, so the T cells may come from the graft donor.

This clonotype was observed a few times. In nucleotides, the CDR3 is TGTGCCTGGAGTGTCGGGGACAGGGGAATCTACAATGAGCAGTTCTTC. Protein sequence: CAWSVGDRGIYNEQFF. V usage is TRBV30 and J usage is TRBJ2-1; 10 bases line up with TRBD1. V gave up 0 bases and J gave up 3 bases; unmatched junction bases: 5. The germline V gene encodes CDR1 GTSNPN and CDR2 SVGIG (reference sequence). CDR3 length: 16 residues.

This sequence joins TRBV5-1 and TRBJ2-3; D might be TRBD1 (6 bases). The CDR3 runs 15 residues. With 0 bases removed from V and 6 bases from J, the gap between germline ends came to 14 bases. Germline CDR1 SGHRS, CDR2 YFSETQ. The CDR3 here is CASSLGRTVTDTQYF. The DNA for the CDR3 is TGCGCCAGCAGCTTGGGGCGGACAGTAACGGATACGCAGTATTTT. The complete variable domain, with remaining parts taken from reference TRBV5-1 and TRBJ2-3, reads KAGVTQTPRYLIKTRGQQVTLSCSPISGHRSVSWYQQTPGQGLQFLFEYFSETQRNKGNFPGRFSGRQFSNSRSEMNVSTLELGDSALYLCASSLGRTVTDTQYFGPGTRLTVL.

This clonotype was counted only a few times. The V and J genes are TRBV6-2 or TRBV6-3 and TRBJ2-6, with 9 bases fitting TRBD1. Losses at the gene ends were 6 bases for V and 4 bases for J; bases not matched to a gene: 10. From germline, CDR1 is MNHEY and CDR2 SVGEGT. The CDR3 sequence is 17 residues long. DNA of the CDR3: TGTGCCAGCAGCACGACAGGGGGACTCTGGGGGGCCAACGTCCTGACTTTC. This sequence encodes CASSTTGGLWGANVLTF.

This clonotype was picked up a small number of times. V gene TRBV7-3 combines with J gene TRBJ2-3; the D is unclear. V lost 2 bases, J lost 5 bases, and 14 bases lay in between. Germline V gene data show CDR1 as SGHTA and CDR2 as FQGTGA. The CDR3 is made up of 15 amino acids. This CDR3 is CASSLGLVVGDTQYF. CDR3 nucleotide sequence: TGTGCCAGCAGCTTAGGGCTAGTAGTTGGAGATACGCAGTATTTT.